This is a list of T cell receptor beta chains from one sample in a study of cytomegalovirus exposure and HLA in healthy donors. Data came from immunoSEQ multiplex PCR; TCRdb stores just in-frame clones and leaves some out. The repertoire includes about 150,000 clones, over 70% of them detected once, and 1.3% sits in the top ten. Source material: PBMCs. The source of these receptors is a man aged 50-60 years in good health and CMV-seropositive. Both conserved end residues are part of each CDR3. The D gene is left open where the match is weak. Expanded clones get a size class; other rows say once, few or many, or leave the size out.

j_gene | v_gene | d_gene | abundance | CDR3aa | CDR3nt
TRBJ2-6 | TRBV5-5 | NA | NA | CASSQWDFYSGANVLTF | TGTGCCAGCAGTCAATGGGACTTCTACTCTGGGGCCAACGTCCTGACTTTC
TRBJ1-4 | TRBV30 | NA | NA | CAWSVAGEEKLFF | TGTGCCTGGAGTGTAGCCGGGGAGGAAAAACTGTTTTTT
TRBJ1-2 | TRBV7-6 | NA | NA | CASSLEQNYGYTF | TGTGCCAGCAGCTTAGAACAGAACTATGGCTACACCTTC
TRBJ1-1 | TRBV6-1 | NA | NA | CASSAGSRGTEAFF | TGTGCCAGCAGCGCGGGGAGCCGAGGGACCGAAGCTTTCTTT
TRBJ2-5 | TRBV11-3 | TRBD1 | once | CASSLGAGTGVSETQYF | TGTGCCAGCAGCTTAGGGGCCGGGACAGGGGTCTCAGAGACCCAGTACTTC
TRBJ2-5 | TRBV6-5 | NA | NA | CASSYQTTTLETQYF | TGTGCCAGCAGTTACCAGACTACTACGCTAGAGACCCAGTACTTC
TRBJ2-7 | TRBV7-9 | TRBD1 | NA | CASSITGGEQYF | TGTGCCAGCAGCATTACAGGGGGAGAGCAGTACTTC
TRBJ1-3 | TRBV18 | NA | NA | CASSPPGDSGNTIYF | TGTGCCAGCTCACCACCAGGGGACTCTGGAAACACCATATATTTT
TRBJ1-1 | TRBV18 | NA | NA | CASSLAGAGVSTEAFF | TGTGCCAGCTCACTGGCGGGCGCTGGGGTCAGTACTGAAGCTTTCTTT
TRBJ1-5 | TRBV2 | NA | few | CASRSQNQPQHF | TGTGCCAGCAGATCACAGAATCAGCCCCAGCATTTT
TRBJ1-6 | TRBV28 | TRBD1 | NA | CASHEQGASPLHF | TGTGCCAGCCACGAGCAGGGGGCTTCACCCCTCCACTTT
TRBJ2-3 | TRBV19 | TRBD2 | NA | CASSMLASGSFTDTQYF | TGTGCCAGTAGTATGTTGGCTAGCGGGAGTTTCACAGATACGCAGTATTTT
TRBJ2-7 | TRBV29-1 | NA | NA | CSVGRQAYEQYF | TGCAGCGTTGGGAGACAGGCCTACGAGCAGTACTTC
TRBJ1-5 | TRBV27 | NA | NA | CASRAGRGNQPQHF | TGTGCCAGCAGGGCAGGGCGGGGGAATCAGCCCCAGCATTTT
TRBJ2-1 | TRBV5-1 | NA | few | CASSLRSTGAYNEQFF | TGCGCCAGCAGCTTACGATCCACAGGAGCCTACAATGAGCAGTTCTTC
TRBJ1-4 | TRBV28 | TRBD1 | once | CASSSTGGIEKLFF | TGTGCCAGCAGTTCTACAGGGGGTATTGAAAAACTGTTTTTT
TRBJ2-3 | TRBV28 | NA | NA | CASGTLERTDTDTQYF | TGTGCCAGCGGGACTTTAGAGCGTACTGACACAGATACGCAGTATTTT
TRBJ2-1 | TRBV27 | NA | NA | CASSLEGFYNEQFF | TGTGCCAGCAGTTTAGAGGGATTCTACAATGAGCAGTTCTTC
TRBJ2-7 | TRBV5-6 | TRBD1 | NA | CASSPIAGGAPPTYEQYF | TGTGCCAGCAGCCCCATAGCAGGGGGCGCTCCCCCCACCTACGAGCAGTACTTC
TRBJ1-4 | TRBV6-5 | NA | NA | CASSYSGATNEKLFF | TGTGCCAGCAGTTACTCTGGAGCAACTAATGAAAAACTGTTTTTT
TRBJ1-2 | TRBV5-4 | NA | NA | CASSLDRWEYGYTF | TGTGCCAGCAGCTTGGACAGGTGGGAATATGGCTACACCTTC
TRBJ2-7 | TRBV5-6 | TRBD1 | few | CASKRQGEYEQYF | TGTGCCAGCAAGAGACAGGGGGAGTACGAGCAGTACTTC
TRBJ2-3 | TRBV4-2 | TRBD2 | NA | CASSQPTSGSYSSTDTQYF | TGTGCCAGCAGCCAGCCGACTAGCGGGAGCTACTCTAGCACAGATACGCAGTATTTT
TRBJ1-2 | TRBV19 | NA | NA | CASSIDPGPLYGYTF | TGTGCCAGTAGTATTGACCCAGGCCCCCTCTATGGCTACACCTTC
TRBJ2-1 | TRBV5-1 | TRBD2 | NA | CASSPGRLGGNEQFF | TGCGCCAGCAGCCCCGGGCGCCTCGGGGGGAATGAGCAGTTCTTC
TRBJ1-5 | TRBV7-2 | NA | NA | CASSYSGQNQPQHF | TGTGCCAGCAGCTACTCCGGACAGAATCAGCCCCAGCATTTT
TRBJ1-1 | TRBV7-3 | TRBD1 | NA | CASSLQGGNTEAFF | TGTGCCAGCAGCTTACAGGGGGGGAACACTGAAGCTTTCTTT
TRBJ1-2 | TRBV4-1 | NA | NA | CASSQSSTGGYGYTF | TGCGCCAGCAGCCAATCCTCCACAGGCGGCTATGGCTACACCTTC
TRBJ2-5 | TRBV5-1 | TRBD1 | NA | CASSFNRGGETQYF | TGCGCCAGCAGCTTCAACAGGGGTGGGGAGACCCAGTACTTC
TRBJ2-5 | TRBV4-3 | TRBD1 | once | CASSQDRDSGRETQYF | TGCGCCAGCAGCCAGGACCGGGACAGTGGCCGGGAGACCCAGTACTTC
TRBJ1-3 | TRBV7-9 | NA | NA | CASLYIAGSSGNTIYF | TGTGCCAGCCTTTATATCGCGGGCTCCTCTGGAAACACCATATATTTT
TRBJ2-7 | TRBV27 | NA | NA | CASRVSGFSYEQYF | TGTGCCAGCCGCGTTTCCGGGTTCTCCTACGAGCAGTACTTC
TRBJ2-7 | TRBV27 | NA | NA | CASSQYPTSSPRYEQYF | TGTGCCAGCAGTCAGTATCCGACTAGTAGCCCTCGTTACGAGCAGTACTTC
TRBJ2-3 | TRBV2 | TRBD2 | NA | CASRRGTSGYTDTQYF | TGTGCCAGCAGGAGGGGGACTAGCGGTTACACAGATACGCAGTATTTT
TRBJ2-7 | TRBV13 | NA | NA | CASSLEGAIEQYF | TGTGCCAGCAGCTTGGAGGGAGCAATCGAGCAGTACTTC
TRBJ2-7 | TRBV19 | TRBD1 | NA | CASSQRGTGSSEQYF | TGTGCCAGTAGTCAGAGGGGGACAGGTTCTAGCGAGCAGTACTTC
TRBJ1-5 | TRBV27 | NA | NA | CASSLVVGGNQPQHF | TGTGCCAGCAGCCTAGTAGTAGGGGGCAATCAGCCCCAGCATTTT
TRBJ2-2 | TRBV29-1 | NA | NA | CSVVEELNTGELFF | TGCAGCGTTGTTGAGGAGTTGAACACCGGGGAGCTGTTTTTT
TRBJ2-2 | TRBV27 | NA | few | CASSSTWGDTGELFF | TGTGCCAGCAGTTCTACCTGGGGGGACACCGGGGAGCTGTTTTTT
TRBJ1-4 | TRBV15 | NA | NA | CATSREGGAGEKLFF | TGTGCCACCAGCAGAGAGGGAGGGGCAGGTGAAAAACTGTTTTTT